The rows below give T cell receptor beta chains drawn from one sample of a study of yellow fever vaccine responses in identical twins. TCRdb fed the RT-PCR reads into MiXCR, producing one record per CDR3 protein. The sample contains fewer than 6,000 distinct CDR3 sequences, just over 65% of which appear only once. The starting material was T cells from blood (PBMCs), unsorted or a sorted subset (not recorded which), obtained before or after yellow fever vaccination (not recorded which). All receptors come from a woman aged 18 to 35 who received the yellow fever vaccine. The CDR3 runs from the conserved cysteine through the conserved F or W. A D gene is named only where the DNA matches it firmly. Size is omitted from some rows. Given values are once, few, many or a class for expanded clones.

j_call d_call clone_size v_call cdr3_nt cdr3_aa
TRBJ2-1 TRBD1 few TRBV9 TGTGCCAGCAGCGTAGAAGGGACAGGATACAATGAGCAGTTCTTC CASSVEGTGYNEQFF
TRBJ1-2 TRBD1 . TRBV29-1 TGCAGCGTACCTACTCGGGACAGCCCTTTTGGCTACACCTTC CSVPTRDSPFGYTF
TRBJ1-5 . few TRBV10-1 TGCGCCAGCACTAACCGGGCCACTAATCAGCCCCAGCATTTT CASTNRATNQPQHF
TRBJ1-6 . few TRBV28 TGTGCCAGCAGTTTATCCCAGGACAGCTTTAATTCACCCCTCCACTTT CASSLSQDSFNSPLHF
TRBJ2-5 TRBD2 . TRBV6-1 TGTGCCAGCAGTCAAGGACTAGCGGGAATGGACGCGAAGACCCAGTACTTC CASSQGLAGMDAKTQYF
TRBJ1-5 . once TRBV6-1 TGTGCCAGCAGTACCCTGCGAGGCAGGGAAGATCAGCCCCAGCATTTT CASSTLRGREDQPQHF
TRBJ1-2 . few TRBV4-2 TGTGCCAGCAGCCAAGATCCAACGGTCCCAGGGCTTGGCTACACCTTC CASSQDPTVPGLGYTF
TRBJ2-1 . once TRBV2 TGTGCCAGCAGTGAGGAAGAGGTCAGCTCCTACAATGAGCAGTTCTTC CASSEEEVSSYNEQFF
TRBJ2-7 . large TRBV29-1 TGCAGCGTTTATGGGGGACTCGGCGAGCAGTACTTC CSVYGGLGEQYF
TRBJ2-7 . . TRBV25-1 TGTGCCAGCAGTAGACAGAAGGTGGACGAGCAGTACTTC CASSRQKVDEQYF
TRBJ2-3 . once TRBV18 TGTGCCAGCTCGCCCCCCACTAGGCTGGATACGCAGTATTTT CASSPPTRLDTQYF
TRBJ2-6 . . TRBV5-1 TGCGCCAGCGACCAAGGGCCCCTAGGAACGATAGCTGGGGCCAACGTCCTGACTTTC CASDQGPLGTIAGANVLTF
TRBJ2-7 . . TRBV4-3 TGCGCCAGCAGCCAAGAAACAGCCTACGAGCAGTACTTC CASSQETAYEQYF
TRBJ2-7 TRBD2 . TRBV11-3 TGTGCCAGCAGCTTAGCCCGTACTAGCGGGGGGGCGGCGCAGTACTTC CASSLARTSGGAAQYF
TRBJ2-1 . . TRBV10-1 TGCGCCAGCAGTGAAACTAGCATCCCCTACAATGAGCAGTTCTTC CASSETSIPYNEQFF
TRBJ1-1 . . TRBV11-2 TGTGCCAGCAGCTATGGACTCCCGGTGGGCACTGAAGCTTTCTTT CASSYGLPVGTEAFF
TRBJ2-7 . few TRBV7-8 TGTGCCAGCAGCCTCAGCCGGCCGTACGAGCAGTACTTC CASSLSRPYEQYF
TRBJ2-5 . . TRBV18 TGTGCCAGCTCACCAGGAGAGACCCAGTACTTC CASSPGETQYF
TRBJ2-5 . . TRBV2 TGTGCCAGCAGTGAAGCGACGGCTCCCCGTCGAGACCAGTACTTC CASSEATAPRRDQYF
TRBJ2-3 . . TRBV12-3/TRBV12-4 TGTGCCAGCAGTTTGACCCCAGATACGCAGTATTTT CASSLTPDTQYF
TRBJ2-1 . few TRBV10-1 TGCGCCAGCAGTAAATGGGGGGCGAGCTCCTACAATGAGCAGTTCTTC CASSKWGASSYNEQFF
TRBJ1-1 . . TRBV20-1 TGCAGTGCTAGAGTAACAGGGAATAACACTGAAGCTTTCTTT CSARVTGNNTEAFF
TRBJ1-1 TRBD1 . TRBV19 TGTGCCAGTATGGGACAGTTGAACACTGAAGCTTTCTTT CASMGQLNTEAFF
TRBJ2-6 TRBD1 . TRBV20-1 TGCAGTGCTAGAGATGGACAGGGGTGGACCGGGGCCAACGTCCTGACTTTC CSARDGQGWTGANVLTF
TRBJ2-3 . . TRBV4-1 TGCGCCAGCAGCCAAGAGTTGCGGGATTCAGATACGCAGTATTTT CASSQELRDSDTQYF
TRBJ2-2 . . TRBV24-1 TGTGCCACCAGTGATCACAGGGACACCGGGGAGCTGTTTTTT CATSDHRDTGELFF
TRBJ2-3 TRBD1 few TRBV12-3/TRBV12-4 TGTGCCAGCAGTTTCAAGGCAGGGGGAATTGATACGCAGTATTTT CASSFKAGGIDTQYF
TRBJ2-3 TRBD1 . TRBV5-3 TGTGCCTCGTGGGTACAGGGGGGTATGATGCAGTATTTT CASWVQGGMMQYF
TRBJ2-7 . . TRBV29-1 TGCAGCGTTACTGAGCAAAACTCCTACGAGCAGTACTTC CSVTEQNSYEQYF
TRBJ2-3 . . TRBV18 TGTGCCAGCTCACCTCTCGAGGGGGGCGGCACAGATACGCAGTATTTT CASSPLEGGGTDTQYF
TRBJ2-2 . . TRBV2 TGTGCCAGCAGTTCCTATGGGCTGAACACCGGGGAGCTGTTTTTT CASSSYGLNTGELFF
TRBJ2-5 . . TRBV18 TGTGCCAGCTCACTCACACGGGAGACCCAGTACTTC CASSLTRETQYF
TRBJ2-1 TRBD2 . TRBV13 TGTGCCAGCAGCAGTGAGACCGGGACTAGCGACTACAATGAGCAGTTCTTC CASSSETGTSDYNEQFF